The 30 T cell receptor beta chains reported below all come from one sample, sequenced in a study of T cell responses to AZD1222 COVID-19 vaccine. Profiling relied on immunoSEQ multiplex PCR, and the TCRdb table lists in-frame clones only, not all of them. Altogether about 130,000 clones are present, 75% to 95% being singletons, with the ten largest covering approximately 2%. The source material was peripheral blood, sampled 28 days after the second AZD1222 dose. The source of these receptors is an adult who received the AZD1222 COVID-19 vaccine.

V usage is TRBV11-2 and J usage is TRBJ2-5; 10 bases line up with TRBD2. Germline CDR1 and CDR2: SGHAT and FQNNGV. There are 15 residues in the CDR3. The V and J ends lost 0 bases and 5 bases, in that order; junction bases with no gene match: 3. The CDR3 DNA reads TGTGCCAGCAGCTTAGAAGCGGGGGGGCCCGAGACCCAGTACTTC. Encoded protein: CASSLEAGGPETQYF.

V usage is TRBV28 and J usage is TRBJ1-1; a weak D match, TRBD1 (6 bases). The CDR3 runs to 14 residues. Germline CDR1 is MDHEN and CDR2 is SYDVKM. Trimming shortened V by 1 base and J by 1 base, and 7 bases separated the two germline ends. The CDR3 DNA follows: TGTGCCAGCAGTTTATTAGGGGGGAACACTGAAGCTTTCTTT. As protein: CASSLLGGNTEAFF. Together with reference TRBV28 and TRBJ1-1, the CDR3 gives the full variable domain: DVKVTQSSRYLVKRTGEKVFLECVQDMDHENMFWYRQDPGLGLRLIYFSYDVKMKEKGDIPEGYSVSREKKERFSLILESASTNQTSMYLCASSLLGGNTEAFFGQGTRLTVV.

CDR3 bases: TGTGCCAGCTCACCAGGGGGGGGCGCGGGCAATCAGCCCCAGCATTTT. This encodes CASSPGGGAGNQPQHF. The rearrangement uses TRBV18 and TRBJ1-5; a possible D gene is TRBD1 (6 bases). This CDR3 spans 16 amino acids. The V end lost 2 bases, the J end lost 2 bases, and 13 bases lay between the germline ends. In germline, CDR1 is KGHSH, CDR2 LQKENI.

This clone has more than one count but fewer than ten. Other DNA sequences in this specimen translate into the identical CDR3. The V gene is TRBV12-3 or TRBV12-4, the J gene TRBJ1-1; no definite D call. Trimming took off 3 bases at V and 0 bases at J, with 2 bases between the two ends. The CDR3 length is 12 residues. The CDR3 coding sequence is TGTGCCAGCAGTTTCGTGAACACTGAAGCTTTCTTT. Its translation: CASSFVNTEAFF.

This CDR3 is CASSLQEPNEKLFF. CDR3 bases: TGTGCCAGCAGCCTACAGGAGCCTAATGAAAAACTGTTTTTT. V and J are TRBV3-1 (or the pseudogene TRBV3-2) and TRBJ1-4, with D possibly being TRBD1 (5 bases). Germline V gene lookup returns CDR1 LGHDT and CDR2 YNNKEL (reference sequence). CDR3 length: 14 residues. V lost 4 bases and J 3 bases, leaving 9 bases between the germline ends.

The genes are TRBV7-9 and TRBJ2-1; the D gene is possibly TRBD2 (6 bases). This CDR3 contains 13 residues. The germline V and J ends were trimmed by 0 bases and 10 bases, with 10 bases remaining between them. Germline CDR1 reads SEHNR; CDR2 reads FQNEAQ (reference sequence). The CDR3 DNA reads TGTGCCAGCAGCTTAGCCAGGAGGGAAGAGCAGTTCTTC. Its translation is CASSLARREEQFF.

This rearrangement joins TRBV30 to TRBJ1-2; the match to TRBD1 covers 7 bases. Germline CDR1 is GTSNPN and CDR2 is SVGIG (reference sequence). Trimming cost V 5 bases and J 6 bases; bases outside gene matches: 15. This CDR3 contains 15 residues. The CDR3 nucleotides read TGTGCCTGGCGCAGGACCGACAGGGAGCTCCATGGCTACACCTTC. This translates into CAWRRTDRELHGYTF.

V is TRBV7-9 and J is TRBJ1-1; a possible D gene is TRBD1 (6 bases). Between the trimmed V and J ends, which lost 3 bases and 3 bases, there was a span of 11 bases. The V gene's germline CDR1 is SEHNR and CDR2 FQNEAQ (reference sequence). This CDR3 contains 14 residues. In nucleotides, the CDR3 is TGTGCCAGCAGCTTCACAGGGTGGGACACTGAAGCTTTCTTT. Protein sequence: CASSFTGWDTEAFF.

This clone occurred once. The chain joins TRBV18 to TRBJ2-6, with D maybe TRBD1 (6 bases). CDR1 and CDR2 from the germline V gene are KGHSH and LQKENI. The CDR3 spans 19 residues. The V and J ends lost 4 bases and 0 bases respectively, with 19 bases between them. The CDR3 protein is CASSRINGQSTSGANVLTF. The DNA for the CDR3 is TGTGCCAGCTCACGAATAAACGGACAGTCCACCTCTGGGGCCAACGTCCTGACTTTC.

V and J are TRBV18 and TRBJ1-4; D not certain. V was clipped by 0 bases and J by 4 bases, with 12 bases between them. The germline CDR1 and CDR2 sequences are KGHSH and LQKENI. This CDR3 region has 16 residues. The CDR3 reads CASSPPSTRRNEKLFF. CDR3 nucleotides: TGTGCCAGCTCACCACCATCAACTAGGCGTAATGAAAAACTGTTTTTT.

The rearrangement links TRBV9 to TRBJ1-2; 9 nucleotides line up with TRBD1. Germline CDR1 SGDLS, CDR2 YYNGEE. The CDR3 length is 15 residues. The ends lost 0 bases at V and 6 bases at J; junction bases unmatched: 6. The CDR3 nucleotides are TGTGCCAGCAGCGTAGGGGGACAGGGTAGCGATGGCTACACCTTC. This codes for CASSVGGQGSDGYTF. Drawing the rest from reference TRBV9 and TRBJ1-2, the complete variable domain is DSGVTQTPKHLITATGQRVTLRCSPRSGDLSVYWYQQSLDQGLQFLIQYYNGEERAKGNILERFSAQQFPDLHSELNLSSLELGDSALYFCASSVGGQGSDGYTFGSGTRLTVV.

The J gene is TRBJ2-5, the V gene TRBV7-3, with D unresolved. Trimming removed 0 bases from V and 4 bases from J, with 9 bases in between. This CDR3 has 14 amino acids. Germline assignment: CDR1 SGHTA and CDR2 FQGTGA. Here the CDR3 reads CASSLTPVGETQYF. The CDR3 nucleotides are TGTGCCAGCAGCTTAACTCCCGTTGGAGAGACCCAGTACTTC.

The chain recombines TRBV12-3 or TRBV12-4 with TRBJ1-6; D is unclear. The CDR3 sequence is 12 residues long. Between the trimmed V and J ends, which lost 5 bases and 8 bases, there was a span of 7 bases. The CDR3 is CASSTFDSPLHF. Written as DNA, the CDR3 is TGTGCCAGCAGTACCTTTGATTCACCCCTCCACTTT.

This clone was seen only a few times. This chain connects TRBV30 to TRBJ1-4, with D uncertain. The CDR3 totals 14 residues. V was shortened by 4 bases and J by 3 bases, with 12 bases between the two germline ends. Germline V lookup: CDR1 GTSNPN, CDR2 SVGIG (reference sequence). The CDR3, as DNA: TGTGCCTGGACAACGAAGGGATCTAATGAAAAACTGTTTTTT. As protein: CAWTTKGSNEKLFF.

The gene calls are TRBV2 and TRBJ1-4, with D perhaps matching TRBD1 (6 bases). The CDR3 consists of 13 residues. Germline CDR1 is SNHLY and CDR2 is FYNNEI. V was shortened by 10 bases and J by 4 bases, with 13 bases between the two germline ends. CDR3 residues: CATQGQRNEKLFF. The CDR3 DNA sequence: TGTGCCACCCAAGGACAGCGTAATGAAAAACTGTTTTTT.

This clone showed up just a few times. The CDR3 nucleotides are TGTGCCAGCTTGCCAAGGGGGCAGGGGGTTGGCTATGGCTACACCTTC. Its translation is CASLPRGQGVGYGYTF. The chain links TRBV6-6 to TRBJ1-2; 7 nucleotides match TRBD1. V lost 8 bases to trimming and J lost 4 bases; unmatched junction nucleotides: 16. Germline V gene lookup returns CDR1 MNHNY and CDR2 SVGAGI (reference sequence). The CDR3 consists of 16 residues.

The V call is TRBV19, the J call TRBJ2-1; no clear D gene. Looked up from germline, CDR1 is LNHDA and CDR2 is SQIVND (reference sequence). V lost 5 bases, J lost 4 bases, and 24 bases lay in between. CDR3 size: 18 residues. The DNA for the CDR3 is TGTGCCAGTAGTCGAACGACGGGTTCACTGGGTGGGTACAATGAGCAGTTCTTC. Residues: CASSRTTGSLGGYNEQFF.

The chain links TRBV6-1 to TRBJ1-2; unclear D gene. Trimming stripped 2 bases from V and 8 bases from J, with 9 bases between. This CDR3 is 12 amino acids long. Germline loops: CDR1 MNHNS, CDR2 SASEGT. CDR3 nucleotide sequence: TGTGCCAGCAGTGAACAGGTCCCAGGCTACACCTTC. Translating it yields CASSEQVPGYTF.

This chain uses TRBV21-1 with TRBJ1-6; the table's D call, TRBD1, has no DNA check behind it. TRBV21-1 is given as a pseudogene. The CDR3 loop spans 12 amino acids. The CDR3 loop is CPGRGDCSPLHF. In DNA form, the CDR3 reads TGCCCGGGCAGGGGGGATTGTTCACCCCTCCACTTT.

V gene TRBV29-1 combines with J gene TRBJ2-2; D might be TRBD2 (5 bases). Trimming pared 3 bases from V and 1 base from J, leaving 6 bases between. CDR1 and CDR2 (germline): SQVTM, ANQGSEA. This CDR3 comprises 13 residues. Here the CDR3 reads CSVDRGNTGELFF. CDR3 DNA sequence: TGCAGCGTTGATCGGGGGAACACCGGGGAGCTGTTTTTT.

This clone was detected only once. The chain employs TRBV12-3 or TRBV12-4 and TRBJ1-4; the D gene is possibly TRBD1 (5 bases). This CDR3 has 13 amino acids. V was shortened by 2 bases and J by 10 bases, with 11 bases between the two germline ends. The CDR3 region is CASSLPPGGKLFF. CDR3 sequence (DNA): TGTGCCAGCAGTTTACCCCCTGGGGGAAAACTGTTTTTT.

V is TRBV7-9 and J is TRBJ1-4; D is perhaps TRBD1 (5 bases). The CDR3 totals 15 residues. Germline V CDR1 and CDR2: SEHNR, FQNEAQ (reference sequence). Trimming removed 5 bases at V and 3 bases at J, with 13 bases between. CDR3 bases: TGTGCCAGCAGCGCGGGGCCGGGAGCTAATGAAAAACTGTTTTTT. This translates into CASSAGPGANEKLFF.

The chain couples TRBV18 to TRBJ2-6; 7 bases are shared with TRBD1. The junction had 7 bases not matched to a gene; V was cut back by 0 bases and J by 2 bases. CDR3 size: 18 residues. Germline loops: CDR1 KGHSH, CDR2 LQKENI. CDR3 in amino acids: CASSPPGQLVAGANVLTF. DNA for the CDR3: TGTGCCAGCTCACCACCGGGACAGCTAGTAGCTGGGGCCAACGTCCTGACTTTC.

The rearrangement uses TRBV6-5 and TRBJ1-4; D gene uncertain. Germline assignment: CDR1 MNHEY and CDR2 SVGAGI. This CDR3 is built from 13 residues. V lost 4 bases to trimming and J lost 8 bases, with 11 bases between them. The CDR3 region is CASSSGVGEKLFF. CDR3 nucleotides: TGTGCCAGCAGTTCCGGGGTGGGGGAAAAACTGTTTTTT.

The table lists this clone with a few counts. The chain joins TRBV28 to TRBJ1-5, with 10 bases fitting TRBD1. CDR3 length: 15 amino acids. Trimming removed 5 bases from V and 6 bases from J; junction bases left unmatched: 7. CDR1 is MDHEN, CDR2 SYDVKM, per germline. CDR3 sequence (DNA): TGTGCCAGCAGTGTCCGGGACAGGGGTCGTCAGCCCCAGCATTTT. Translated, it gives CASSVRDRGRQPQHF. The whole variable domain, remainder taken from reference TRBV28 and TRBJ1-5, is DVKVTQSSRYLVKRTGEKVFLECVQDMDHENMFWYRQDPGLGLRLIYFSYDVKMKEKGDIPEGYSVSREKKERFSLILESASTNQTSMYLCASSVRDRGRQPQHFGDGTRLSIL.

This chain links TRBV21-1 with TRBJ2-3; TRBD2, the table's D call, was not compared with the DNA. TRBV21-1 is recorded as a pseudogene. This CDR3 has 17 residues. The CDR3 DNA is TGTGCCAGCAGCAAAGTGGATTCTAGCGGCTTCACAGATACGCAGTATTTT. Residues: CASSKVDSSGFTDTQYF.

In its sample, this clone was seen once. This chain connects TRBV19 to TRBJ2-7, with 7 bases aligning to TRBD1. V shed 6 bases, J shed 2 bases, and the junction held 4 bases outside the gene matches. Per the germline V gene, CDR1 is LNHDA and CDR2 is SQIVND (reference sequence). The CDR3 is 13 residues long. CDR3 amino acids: CASSLTGTYEQYF. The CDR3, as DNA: TGTGCCAGTAGCCTGACAGGGACCTACGAGCAGTACTTC.

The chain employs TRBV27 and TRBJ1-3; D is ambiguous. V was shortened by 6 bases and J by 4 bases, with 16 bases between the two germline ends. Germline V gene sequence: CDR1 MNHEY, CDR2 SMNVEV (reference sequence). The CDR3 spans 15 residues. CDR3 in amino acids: CASSAEGRAGNTIYF. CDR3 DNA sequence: TGTGCCAGCAGCGCTGAAGGCCGGGCAGGAAACACCATATATTTT.

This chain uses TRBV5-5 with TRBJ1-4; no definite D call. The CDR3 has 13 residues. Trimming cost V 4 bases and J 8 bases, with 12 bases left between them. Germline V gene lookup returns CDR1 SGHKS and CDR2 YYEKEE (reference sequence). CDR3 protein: CASSPAAREKLFF. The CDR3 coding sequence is TGTGCCAGCAGCCCCGCCGCCAGGGAAAAACTGTTTTTT.

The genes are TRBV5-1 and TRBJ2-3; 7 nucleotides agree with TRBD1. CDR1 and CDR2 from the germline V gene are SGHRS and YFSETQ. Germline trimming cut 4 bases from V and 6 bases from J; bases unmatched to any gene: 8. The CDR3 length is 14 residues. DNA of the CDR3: TGCGCCAGCAGCCCGTGGGACAGACCGGATACGCAGTATTTT. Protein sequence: CASSPWDRPDTQYF.